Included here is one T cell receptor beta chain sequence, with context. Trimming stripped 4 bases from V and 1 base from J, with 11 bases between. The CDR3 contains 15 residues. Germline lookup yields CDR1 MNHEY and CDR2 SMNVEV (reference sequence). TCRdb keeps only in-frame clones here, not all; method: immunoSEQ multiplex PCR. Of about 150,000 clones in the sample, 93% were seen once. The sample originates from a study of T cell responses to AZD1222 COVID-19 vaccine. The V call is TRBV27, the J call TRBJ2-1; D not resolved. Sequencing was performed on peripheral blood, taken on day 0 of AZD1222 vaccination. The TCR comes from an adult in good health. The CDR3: CASSSARVSYNEQFF. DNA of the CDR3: TGTGCCAGCAGTTCAGCCCGGGTATCCTACAATGAGCAGTTCTTC.